This is a list of T cell receptor beta chains from one sample in a study of T-cell reconstitution after alpha-beta-depleted transplantation in children. TCRdb re-analysed the PCR reads in MiXCR, keeping a single row per CDR3 protein. The profile shows approximately 250,000 distinct CDR3 sequences, about 25% of them singletons. Specimen: PBMCs, collected before TCRalphabeta/CD19-depleted stem cell transplant. These receptors all stem from a girl aged 2 to 9 with Fanconi anemia, due to receive a stem cell transplant. CDR3s include the opening cysteine and the closing phenylalanine or tryptophan. D genes are given only for firm matches. Some rows mark clone size as missing; the rest say once, few, many or name a class of expanded clone.

>TRBV14|many|TRBD1|TRBJ2-5
TGTGCCAGCAGCCAAGATCCCCGGACAGGGAAAAAAGAGACCCAGTACTTC
CASSQDPRTGKKETQYF
>TRBV29-1|-|-|TRBJ2-7
TGCAGCGTTGCTGGTGCTCCCCCGTACGAGCAGTACTTC
CSVAGAPPYEQYF
>TRBV20-1|many|-|TRBJ1-5
TGCAGTGCTTTAGGGACTATTAATCAGCCCCAGCATTTT
CSALGTINQPQHF
>TRBV9|many|TRBD1|TRBJ2-3
TGTGCCAGCAGCGTTGAGGGACAGGCCACAGATACGCAGTATTTT
CASSVEGQATDTQYF
>TRBV20-1|many|TRBD2|TRBJ2-1
TGCAGTGCTAGAGCTGGAACTAGCGGGAACAATGAGCAGTTCTTC
CSARAGTSGNNEQFF
>TRBV6-1|-|-|TRBJ2-1
TGTGCCAGCACCCATACCATCGGGACCCCCATGGATGAGCAGTTCTTC
CASTHTIGTPMDEQFF
>TRBV7-3|-|-|TRBJ2-7
TGTGCCAGCAGCTTATTCGGGGGTTACGCCTACGAGCAGTACTTC
CASSLFGGYAYEQYF
>TRBV7-3|many|TRBD2|TRBJ2-5
TGTGCCAGCAGCTTGATCGGGACTAGCGGTAGGGAGGCCCAGTACTTC
CASSLIGTSGREAQYF
>TRBV7-2|few|-|TRBJ2-3
TGTGCCAGCAGCCGGTGGCCCGGACAGAGCACAGATACGCAGTATTTT
CASSRWPGQSTDTQYF
>TRBV28|few|TRBD1|TRBJ2-3
TGTGCCAGCAACCAATCTTTCCAGACAGGGATTGTGGCAGATACGCAGTATTTT
CASNQSFQTGIVADTQYF
>TRBV7-6|-|-|TRBJ2-1
TGTGCCAGCAGCTTAGGTCCGTGGCGGGATACAGGTGCTGAGCAGTTCTTC
CASSLGPWRDTGAEQFF
>TRBV12-3/TRBV12-4|many|-|TRBJ2-2
TGTGCCAGCAGAGGGCAGAACACCGGGGAGCTGTTTTTT
CASRGQNTGELFF
>TRBV20-1|many|TRBD2|TRBJ2-7
TGCAGTGCTAGAGATTCGCTAGCGGGGGGAACCTACGAGCAGTACTTC
CSARDSLAGGTYEQYF
>TRBV5-5|-|TRBD2|TRBJ2-3
TGTGCCAGCAGCTTGGCCACGACTAGCGGGGGGGGTACAGATACGCAGTATTTT
CASSLATTSGGGTDTQYF
>TRBV15|-|-|TRBJ1-1
TGTGCCACCAGCAGACGGGGGTATACTGAAGCTTTCTTT
CATSRRGYTEAFF
>TRBV5-1|-|-|TRBJ2-7
TGCGCCAGCAAGTACAGGGCCGCCTCCTACGAGCAGTACTTC
CASKYRAASYEQYF
>TRBV20-1|many|-|TRBJ1-1
TGCAGTGAAGCAGGGACCGCTAACACTGAAGCTTTCTTT
CSEAGTANTEAFF
>TRBV2|-|-|TRBJ1-2
TGTGCCAGCAGCCCGGCGGGGGCGAATGGCTACACCTTC
CASSPAGANGYTF
>TRBV20-1|-|-|TRBJ1-5
TGCAGTGCTAGACAGTATGGCGGAACCCTTGAAAGCAATCAGCCCCAGCATTTT
CSARQYGGTLESNQPQHF
>TRBV12-3/TRBV12-4|-|-|TRBJ2-7
TGTGCCAGCAGTTTGGTAGGCGCGCAGGCCTCCGGGCAGTACTTC
CASSLVGAQASGQYF
>TRBV24-1|many|TRBD1|TRBJ2-7
TGTGCCACCAGTGATCCGACAGGGGTTCACCGCTACGAGCAGTACTTC
CATSDPTGVHRYEQYF
>TRBV7-2|many|-|TRBJ2-7
TGTGCCAGCAGCTTAGCCCCAGCCTACGAGCAGTACTTC
CASSLAPAYEQYF
>TRBV28|few|-|TRBJ2-5
TGTGCCAGCAGTGTCGGGGGACAGTTAAGGACCCAGTACTTC
CASSVGGQLRTQYF
>TRBV21-1|-|-|TRBJ2-7
TGTGCCAATCCACCAGGGTCCGAGCAGTACTTC
CANPPGSEQYF
>TRBV7-9|-|TRBD2|TRBJ2-7
TGTGCCAGCAGCTTCGGGGGAACTAGCGGGAGAAACAACGAGCAGTACTTC
CASSFGGTSGRNNEQYF
>TRBV6-5|many|TRBD2|TRBJ2-1
TGTGCCAGCAGCCGCCGGGGAGCGGGAGATCGAACAAATGAGCAGTTCTTC
CASSRRGAGDRTNEQFF